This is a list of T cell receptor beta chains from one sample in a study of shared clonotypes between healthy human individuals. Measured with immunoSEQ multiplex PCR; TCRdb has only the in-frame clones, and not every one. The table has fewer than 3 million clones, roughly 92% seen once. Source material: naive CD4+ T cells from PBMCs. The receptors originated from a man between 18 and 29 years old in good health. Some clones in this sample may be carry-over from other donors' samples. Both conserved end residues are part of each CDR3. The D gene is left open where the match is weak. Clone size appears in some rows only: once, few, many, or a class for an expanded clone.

CDR3 protein: CAWSVGWAGGGYTF
CDR3 DNA: TGTGCCTGGAGCGTTGGGTGGGCAGGGGGAGGCTACACCTTC
V gene: TRBV30
J gene: TRBJ1-2
clone size: NA
D gene: TRBD1

CDR3 protein: CASRVRGTQYF
CDR3 DNA: TGTGCCAGCAGAGTCCGGGGGACCCAGTACTTC
V gene: TRBV6-6
J gene: TRBJ2-5
clone size: NA
D gene: NA

CDR3 protein: CASSVPGSPTNTIYF
CDR3 DNA: TGTGCCAGCAGCGTACCGGGAAGCCCCACAAACACCATATATTTT
V gene: TRBV4-2
J gene: TRBJ1-3
clone size: NA
D gene: NA

CDR3 protein: CASSATVGGEAFF
CDR3 DNA: TGTGCCAGCAGCGCAACGGTTGGGGGAGAAGCTTTCTTT
V gene: TRBV9
J gene: TRBJ1-1
clone size: NA
D gene: NA

CDR3 protein: CASSLLPAYNEQFF
CDR3 DNA: TGCGCCAGCAGCTTGCTTCCAGCATACAATGAGCAGTTCTTC
V gene: TRBV5-1
J gene: TRBJ2-1
clone size: NA
D gene: NA

CDR3 protein: CASSSIGFYNEQFF
CDR3 DNA: TGTGCCAGCAGCTCTATCGGATTCTACAATGAGCAGTTCTTC
V gene: TRBV11-2
J gene: TRBJ2-1
clone size: NA
D gene: NA

CDR3 protein: CASSGTSGRLRFEQYF
CDR3 DNA: TGTGCCAGCAGTGGGACTAGCGGGAGGCTCCGGTTCGAGCAGTACTTC
V gene: TRBV2
J gene: TRBJ2-7
clone size: NA
D gene: TRBD2

CDR3 protein: CARGTFYEQYF
CDR3 DNA: TGTGCCAGAGGGACATTTTACGAGCAGTACTTC
V gene: TRBV19
J gene: TRBJ2-7
clone size: once
D gene: NA

CDR3 protein: CASSVRDRDYNEQFF
CDR3 DNA: TGCGCCAGCAGCGTCCGGGACAGGGACTACAATGAGCAGTTCTTC
V gene: TRBV5-1
J gene: TRBJ2-1
clone size: NA
D gene: TRBD1

CDR3 protein: CATSGARSREAFF
CDR3 DNA: TGTGCCACAAGTGGGGCCCGGAGTAGAGAAGCTTTCTTT
V gene: TRBV5-3
J gene: TRBJ1-1
clone size: NA
D gene: NA

CDR3 protein: CASSHDRGPYEQYF
CDR3 DNA: TGTGCCAGCAGCCATGACAGGGGACCCTACGAGCAGTACTTC
V gene: TRBV7-2
J gene: TRBJ2-7
clone size: NA
D gene: TRBD1

CDR3 protein: CASGGTSGGFSSYNEQFF
CDR3 DNA: TGTGCTAGTGGTGGGACTAGCGGGGGATTTAGCTCCTACAATGAGCAGTTCTTC
V gene: TRBV12-5
J gene: TRBJ2-1
clone size: NA
D gene: TRBD2

CDR3 protein: CASSQVAGGPVNTQYF
CDR3 DNA: TGTGCCAGCAGCCAAGTAGCGGGAGGGCCTGTGAATACGCAGTATTTT
V gene: TRBV13
J gene: TRBJ2-3
clone size: NA
D gene: TRBD2

CDR3 protein: CAWSAKRYRGRNAYEQYF
CDR3 DNA: TGTGCCTGGAGTGCCAAGCGGTACAGGGGTAGGAACGCCTACGAGCAGTACTTC
V gene: TRBV30
J gene: TRBJ2-7
clone size: few
D gene: TRBD1